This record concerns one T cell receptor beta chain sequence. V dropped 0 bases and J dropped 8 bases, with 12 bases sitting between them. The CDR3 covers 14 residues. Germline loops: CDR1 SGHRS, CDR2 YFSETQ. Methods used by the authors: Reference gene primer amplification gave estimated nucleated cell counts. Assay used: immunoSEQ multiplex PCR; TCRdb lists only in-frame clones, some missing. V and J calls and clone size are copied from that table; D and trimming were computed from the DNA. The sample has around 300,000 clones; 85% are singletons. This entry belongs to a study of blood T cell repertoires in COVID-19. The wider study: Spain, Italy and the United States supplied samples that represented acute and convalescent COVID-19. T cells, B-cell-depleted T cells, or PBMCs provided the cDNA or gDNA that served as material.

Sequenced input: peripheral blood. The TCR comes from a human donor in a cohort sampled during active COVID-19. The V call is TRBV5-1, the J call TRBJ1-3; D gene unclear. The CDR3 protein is CASSLGGGLDTIYF. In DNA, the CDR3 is TGCGCCAGCAGCTTGGGTGGAGGGTTGGACACCATATATTTT.